This T cell receptor beta chain was profiled in a study of early T cells in non-severe SARS-CoV-2 infection. Study at large: Sequencing used unsorted whole-blood bulk RNA, so chains lack pairing.

Whole-study results and caveats: VDJdb matching favored anti-spike CD8 responses, missing private and CD4 specificities.

Unique molecular identifier tags were affixed to discrete cDNA molecules. In TCRdb, the 5' RACE reads were re-called with MiXCR into one record per CDR3 protein. Among 95,000 to 100,000 distinct CDR3 sequences listed, 9.5% to 11% were seen once. With 3 bases clipped from V and 2 bases from J, the junction kept 4 bases outside the gene matches. In germline, CDR1 is DFQATT, CDR2 SNEGSKA (reference sequence). This CDR3 has 14 residues. This clonotype was counted between two and nine times. What it binds is not known. The rearrangement uses TRBV20-1 and TRBJ2-3; TRBD2 matches at 8 bases. The sequencing sample was made of whole blood. The receptor's source is an adult who was a healthcare worker with PCR-confirmed SARS-CoV-2 infection or an uninfected control (not recorded which). CDR3 sequence: CSASLAGSTDTQYF. The CDR3 DNA reads TGCAGTGCTAGCTTAGCGGGATCCACAGATACGCAGTATTTT.